Listed here are 22 T cell receptor beta chains from one sample, sequenced in a study of T cells in Graves' hyperthyroidism and ophthalmopathy. It was RNA transcripts that yielded the amplified TCR beta CDR3 regions. RT-PCR in the first round (using the HTBI primer set) targeted the TCR CDR3. TCRdb reprocessed the multiplex PCR reads with MiXCR, giving one entry per CDR3 protein. In the table there are 200,000 to 250,000 distinct CDR3 sequences, about 16% of which are singletons. The sample comprised blood. The receptors here all came from a woman between 18 and 30 years old with Graves' ophthalmopathy.

This clonotype was picked up many times. This rearrangement joins TRBV5-1 to TRBJ1-4; tentative D call: TRBD1 (6 bases). The CDR3 is 15 residues long. The germline V gene has CDR1 SGHRS and CDR2 YFSETQ. V was clipped by 2 bases and J by 0 bases, with 8 bases between them. Here the CDR3 DNA reads TGCGCCAGCAGCTTAGGGGGACCAACTAATGAAAAACTGTTTTTT. It specifies CASSLGGPTNEKLFF.

This clonotype was seen many times. This rearrangement joins TRBV27 to TRBJ1-2; 8 bases agree with TRBD1. In germline, CDR1 is MNHEY, CDR2 SMNVEV (reference sequence). J lost 4 bases, V lost 6 bases, and 7 bases had no gene match. There are 14 residues in the CDR3. Here the CDR3 DNA reads TGTGCCAGCAGGGCCGGGACAGGACCCTATGGCTACACCTTC. The encoded protein is CASRAGTGPYGYTF.

This clonotype has a count of ten or more. This sequence joins TRBV9 and TRBJ2-5; D may correspond to TRBD1 or TRBD2 (5 bases each). The CDR3 is made up of 14 amino acids. Germline V gene data show CDR1 as SGDLS and CDR2 as YYNGEE. The V end was cut by 0 bases, the J end by 5 bases, with 11 bases between. The CDR3 region has the DNA TGTGCCAGCAGCGTAGGATGGGACGGGGAGACCCAGTACTTC. It codes for CASSVGWDGETQYF.

There are many counts of this clonotype. V gene TRBV6-5 combines with J gene TRBJ2-1, with a possible D match to TRBD2 (5 bases). CDR1 MNHEY and CDR2 SVGAGI come from the germline V gene. The CDR3 has 14 amino acids. Trimming removed 2 bases from V and 4 bases from J, with 9 bases in between. CDR3 DNA sequence: TGTGCCAGCAGTTACGAAGGACTGTACAATGAGCAGTTCTTC. As protein: CASSYEGLYNEQFF.

The chain links TRBV28 to TRBJ2-5, with a weak D call TRBD1 (6 bases). Per the germline V gene, CDR1 is MDHEN and CDR2 is SYDVKM. The CDR3 consists of 15 residues. V lost 3 bases, J lost 5 bases, and 16 bases lay in between. CDR3 sequence reads: CASSFQTGRQETQYF. The CDR3 DNA is TGTGCCAGCAGTTTTCAGACAGGACGGCAGGAGACCCAGTACTTC.

Points on this clonotype: At one of its ends the junction is not consistent with the germline gene, which may arise from a read error. The CDR3 DNA sequence: TGTGCCAGCAGTCCCACACCGAGCCAAGAGGCCCAGTACTTC. This sequence encodes CASSPTPSQEAQYF. The chain carries TRBV27 and TRBJ2-5; D gene unclear. The germline V gene encodes CDR1 MNHEY and CDR2 SMNVEV (reference sequence). This CDR3 region has 14 residues.

This clonotype was counted at least ten times. V usage is TRBV20-1 and J usage is TRBJ2-1; D may be TRBD1 or TRBD2 (6 bases each). V lost 5 bases and J 0 bases, leaving 20 bases between the germline ends. The germline gives CDR1 DFQATT, CDR2 SNEGSKA (reference sequence). CDR3 length: 17 residues. DNA for the CDR3: TGCAGTGCTTCCGCCCTCGGGGGCCTAAGCTCCTACAATGAGCAGTTCTTC. Residues: CSASALGGLSSYNEQFF.

The gene calls are TRBV19 and TRBJ1-1, with a tentative D call TRBD1 (5 bases). V gave up 7 bases and J gave up 7 bases, with 16 bases separating them. Germline CDR1 and CDR2: LNHDA and SQIVND (reference sequence). This CDR3 comprises 13 residues. The CDR3 region has the DNA TGTGCCAGTACTTATGGGGCGCGTGATGAAGCTTTCTTT. Residues: CASTYGARDEAFF.

This clonotype was seen ten or more times. The V gene is TRBV20-1, the J gene TRBJ1-2; TRBD1 agrees at 7 bases. This CDR3 has 15 amino acids. V trimming: 0 bases; J trimming: 4 bases; junction bases outside the gene matches: 8. Germline V gene data show CDR1 as DFQATT and CDR2 as SNEGSKA (reference sequence). This CDR3 reads CSAREEGAQRYGYTF. Written as DNA, the CDR3 is TGCAGTGCTAGAGAGGAGGGGGCGCAACGCTATGGCTACACCTTC.

The V call is TRBV6-1, the J call TRBJ2-2; the match to TRBD1 covers 7 bases. CDR1 is MNHNS and CDR2 is SASEGT in the germline V gene. The CDR3 contains 15 residues. The V segment lost 6 bases and the J segment 0 bases; nucleotides outside the gene matches: 4. The CDR3 loop reads CASSAGQANTGELFF. Written as DNA, the CDR3 is TGTGCCAGCAGCGCAGGACAGGCGAACACCGGGGAGCTGTTTTTT.

In its sample, this clonotype was seen many times. The chain carries TRBV7-9 and TRBJ2-7; 7 bases match TRBD1. J lost 3 bases, V lost 2 bases, and 1 base had no gene match. This CDR3 is built from 13 residues. Germline V gives CDR1 SEHNR, CDR2 FQNEAQ (reference sequence). The CDR3 DNA follows: TGTGCCAGCAGCTTACGGGACAGCTACGAGCAGTACTTC. This codes for CASSLRDSYEQYF.

This clonotype was found a few times. The rearrangement uses TRBV7-2 and TRBJ2-3; D gene ambiguous. CDR1 is SGHTA and CDR2 is FQGNSA in the germline V gene. This CDR3 is 13 amino acids long. V was shortened by 4 bases and J by 2 bases, with 7 bases between the two germline ends. CDR3 nucleotide sequence: TGTGCCAGCAGCTCCCCTCACACAGATACGCAGTATTTT. Translating it yields CASSSPHTDTQYF.

A few counts support this clonotype. The chain recombines TRBV25-1 with TRBJ2-2; 9 bases are a match to TRBD1. CDR1 is MGHDK, CDR2 SYGVNS, per germline. There are 17 residues in the CDR3. The J segment lost 13 bases and the V segment lost 1 base, leaving 16 bases of the junction unmatched. In nucleotides, the CDR3 is TGTGCCAGCAGTGAATGGGGACAGGGCCCCAACTGCGGATGGCTGTTTTTT. Protein product: CASSEWGQGPNCGWLFF.

This rearrangement joins TRBV2 to TRBJ2-7; D not resolved. This CDR3 spans 12 amino acids. V was clipped by 7 bases and J by 3 bases, with 10 bases between them. Germline V gene data show CDR1 as SNHLY and CDR2 as FYNNEI. The CDR3 is CASKSDHYEQYF. The CDR3 DNA reads TGTGCCAGCAAAAGCGACCACTACGAGCAGTACTTC. Full variable domain (outside the CDR3, taken from reference TRBV2 and TRBJ2-7): EPEVTQTPSHQVTQMGQEVILRCVPISNHLYFYWYRQILGQKVEFLVSFYNNEISEKSEIFDDQFSVERPDGSNFTLKIRSTKLEDSAMYFCASKSDHYEQYFGPGTRLTVT.

In this sample, this clonotype turned up many times. The chain uses TRBV6-1 and TRBJ1-5, with TRBD1 as a possible D gene (5 bases). Germline V gene lookup returns CDR1 MNHNS and CDR2 SASEGT. The CDR3 consists of 15 residues. Deletions cut 6 bases from V and 7 bases from J, with 19 bases between. This CDR3 is CASSPLGGAAQPQHF. In nucleotides, the CDR3 is TGTGCCAGCAGCCCCTTGGGAGGGGCGGCGCAGCCCCAGCATTTT.

This clonotype showed up many times. The chain joins TRBV3-1 to TRBJ2-7; D is ambiguous. V shed 3 bases and J shed 4 bases, with 4 bases lying between them. Germline CDR1 is LGHDT and CDR2 is YNNKEL (reference sequence). The CDR3 consists of 11 residues. CDR3 sequence: CASSQGYEQYF. In DNA form, the CDR3 reads TGTGCCAGCAGCCAGGGATACGAGCAGTACTTC.

This clonotype was detected many times. The rearrangement joins TRBV10-3 to TRBJ1-2, with 9 bases aligning to TRBD1. The germline gives CDR1 ENHRY, CDR2 SYGVKD. This CDR3 comprises 14 residues. The V gene end was trimmed by 6 bases and the J gene end by 2 bases; junction bases not matched to a gene: 4. The CDR3 region has the DNA TGTGCCATCAGGCGGGACAGGGTAAACTATGGCTACACCTTC. Translated: CAIRRDRVNYGYTF.

This clonotype has at least ten counts. The V gene is TRBV20-1, the J gene TRBJ2-3; 8 nucleotides agree with TRBD2. The CDR3 spans 16 residues. CDR1 and CDR2 (germline): DFQATT, SNEGSKA (reference sequence). The V and J ends lost 0 bases and 0 bases, in that order; junction bases with no gene match: 5. The CDR3 sequence is CSARDLSGISTDTQYF. CDR3 nucleotides: TGCAGTGCTAGAGATCTTAGCGGGATTAGCACAGATACGCAGTATTTT.

There are many counts of this clonotype. The rearrangement uses TRBV27 and TRBJ2-2; TRBD1 or TRBD2 may be the D gene (5 bases each). CDR3 length: 16 amino acids. Trimming removed 7 bases at V and 4 bases at J, with 19 bases between. Looked up from germline, CDR1 is MNHEY and CDR2 is SMNVEV (reference sequence). The CDR3 spells CASTVRDPRGTGELFF. CDR3 nucleotide sequence: TGTGCCAGCACCGTTCGGGACCCCCGGGGCACCGGGGAGCTGTTTTTT.

The chain joins TRBV19 to TRBJ2-1; D is undetermined. V lost 3 bases to trimming and J lost 5 bases, with 8 bases between them. Germline V lookup: CDR1 LNHDA, CDR2 SQIVND (reference sequence). CDR3 length: 13 amino acids. Written as DNA, the CDR3 is TGTGCCAGTAGTATTGTCTGGGACAATGAGCAGTTCTTC. Translated: CASSIVWDNEQFF.

This clonotype was detected many times. V usage is TRBV5-1 and J usage is TRBJ1-1; no clear D. The germline gives CDR1 SGHRS, CDR2 YFSETQ. The CDR3 is 12 residues long. The V end lost 4 bases, the J end lost 7 bases, and 11 bases lay between the germline ends. This chain's CDR3 is CASSPVGGEAFF. The CDR3 DNA follows: TGCGCCAGCAGCCCCGTGGGTGGTGAAGCTTTCTTT.

This clonotype was picked up many times. V and J are TRBV15 and TRBJ2-1; the match to TRBD2 covers 8 bases. The CDR3 extends over 17 amino acids. Losses at the gene ends were 3 bases for V and 2 bases for J; bases not matched to a gene: 9. Germline CDR1 is LNHNV and CDR2 is YYDKDF (reference sequence). The CDR3 spells CATSRVFSGITYNEQFF. In DNA form, the CDR3 reads TGTGCCACCAGCAGGGTTTTTAGCGGGATTACCTACAATGAGCAGTTCTTC.